A single sample is the source of the 9 T cell receptor beta chains below, sequenced in a study of shared clonotypes between healthy human individuals. Clones were read by immunoSEQ multiplex PCR, and TCRdb kept only the in-frame ones, dropping some. The sample lists 450,000 to 600,000 clones, around three quarters occurring once. The material sequenced was PBMCs. The receptors were sampled from a woman in her thirties or forties in good health. Some clones in this sample may be carry-over from other donors' samples.

The chain couples TRBV29-1 to TRBJ1-5; D remains unclear. From germline, CDR1 is SQVTM and CDR2 ANQGSEA. The CDR3 extends over 13 amino acids. Trimming removed 0 bases at V and 1 base at J, with 4 bases between. DNA of the CDR3: TGCAGCGTTGAAGAGGACAGCAATCAGCCCCAGCATTTT. This translates into CSVEEDSNQPQHF.

The rearrangement joins TRBV5-6 to TRBJ1-2; D gene ambiguous. V lost 0 bases and J lost 4, with 13 bases in between. Looked up from germline, CDR1 is SGHDT and CDR2 is YYEEEE. This CDR3 spans 15 amino acids. The CDR3 here is CASSLGPKGSYGYTF. Written as DNA, the CDR3 is TGTGCCAGCAGCTTGGGTCCGAAAGGAAGCTATGGCTACACCTTC.

The chain employs TRBV20-1 and TRBJ2-7, with a tentative D call TRBD1 (6 bases). Trimming stripped 5 bases from V and 3 bases from J, with 8 bases between. This CDR3 comprises 11 residues. Germline V CDR1 and CDR2: DFQATT, SNEGSKA (reference sequence). CDR3 amino acids: CSASQGYEQYF. The CDR3 region has the DNA TGCAGTGCTTCACAGGGCTACGAGCAGTACTTC.

The chain joins TRBV10-3 to TRBJ2-2; a weak D match, TRBD1 (5 bases). Germline CDR1 and CDR2: ENHRY and SYGVKD. The CDR3 sequence is 16 residues long. The ends were cut back, 3 bases at V and 2 bases at J, with 13 bases in the middle. The CDR3 region has the DNA TGTGCCATCAGTGATCAGGGCGGATCTAACACCGGGGAGCTGTTTTTT. This codes for CAISDQGGSNTGELFF.

The gene calls are TRBV6-1 and TRBJ2-3, with D perhaps TRBD1 (5 bases). Germline V lookup: CDR1 MNHNS, CDR2 SASEGT. Between the trimmed V and J ends, which lost 6 bases and 4 bases, there was a span of 17 bases. This CDR3 is 15 amino acids long. CDR3 in DNA: TGTGCCAGCAGGGATGGGTCAGGGTCCCCAGATACGCAGTATTTT. This translates into CASRDGSGSPDTQYF.

This rearrangement joins TRBV11-2 to TRBJ2-2, with D perhaps assigned TRBD1 or TRBD2 (5 bases each). Germline CDR1 is SGHAT and CDR2 is FQNNGV. V was pared by 1 base and J by 4 bases, with 10 bases between. This CDR3 spans 15 amino acids. Here the CDR3 reads CASSLGGAGTGELFF. In DNA form, the CDR3 reads TGTGCCAGCAGCTTAGGGGGCGCGGGCACCGGGGAGCTGTTTTTT.

The J gene is TRBJ2-3, the V gene TRBV19, with D tentatively TRBD2 (6 bases). Germline V lookup: CDR1 LNHDA, CDR2 SQIVND (reference sequence). Trimming left V 4 bases short and J 4 bases short, with 15 bases between. The CDR3 has 15 amino acids. Written as DNA, the CDR3 is TGTGCCAGTAGTACCCTGGCGGGGTGGTCAGATACGCAGTATTTT. Translation: CASSTLAGWSDTQYF.

CDR3 protein: CASSEQGVGYTF. In DNA form, the CDR3 reads TGTGCCAGCAGCGAGCAGGGGGTTGGCTACACCTTC. The genes are TRBV11-2 and TRBJ1-2, with 7 bases lining up with TRBD1. V gave up 5 bases and J gave up 7 bases; unmatched junction bases: 4. CDR1 and CDR2 from the germline V gene are SGHAT and FQNNGV. This CDR3 is built from 12 residues. The entire variable domain, with the rest obtained from reference TRBV11-2 and TRBJ1-2, is as follows: EAGVAQSPRYKIIEKRQSVAFWCNPISGHATLYWYQQILGQGPKLLIQFQNNGVVDDSQLPKDRFSAERLKGVDSTLKIQPAKLEDSAVYLCASSEQGVGYTFGSGTRLTVV.

The rearrangement links TRBV4-1 to TRBJ2-5; 10 bases are shared with TRBD1. The DNA end favors TRBJ2-7, so the J call may be wrong. The CDR3 has 15 residues. Germline CDR1 MGHRA, CDR2 YSYEKL. The CDR3 loop is CASSQEWDRGYEQYF. In nucleotides, the CDR3 is TGCGCCAGCAGCCAAGAATGGGACAGGGGCTACGAGCAGTACTTC.